This T cell receptor beta chain was sequenced during a study of blood T cells in healthy people across ages. Aged about 6 to 90, donors were systemically healthy Caucasians from Russia. Comment on this clonotype: Its antigen remains unidentified. A junction boundary mismatches the germline segment, possibly from a read error.

Study conclusions and caveats: Observed TCR beta diversity per million T cells went down as age went up. This fall followed a roughly linear course with age. CMV infection status of these donors was not known.

With a J-beta primer mix and a sample-barcoded 5' primer, a second PCR ran about 6 to 11 cycles. Each cDNA molecule was tagged by a template-switch adaptor with 12 random nucleotides. TCRdb used MiXCR to reprocess the 5' RACE reads, holding one entry per CDR3 protein. In the table there are 1 million to 1.2 million distinct CDR3 sequences, approximately 38% of which are singletons. The V gene's germline CDR1 is MGHDK and CDR2 SYGVNS. CDR3 length: 13 residues. The TCR was taken from a man in his late teens or twenties in good health. Sequences were obtained from blood. V and J are TRBV25-1 and TRBJ1-2; possible D gene TRBD1, 5 bases. CDR3 DNA sequence: TGTGCCAACAGTGAACATTCTGGGACTGGCTACACCTTC. It translates to CANSEHSGTGYTF.